These 18 T cell receptor beta chains came from one sample sequenced in a study of blood T cell repertoires in COVID-19. Some clones are missing from TCRdb's copy, which holds only in-frame ones; the method was immunoSEQ multiplex PCR. This table has roughly 320,000 clones, about 88% appearing once. Specimen: peripheral blood. The receptors stem from an older man with acute or convalescent COVID-19.

V and J are TRBV6-2 or TRBV6-3 and TRBJ2-7; no clear D gene. CDR1 is MNHEY, CDR2 SVGEGT, per germline. V dropped 3 bases and J dropped 3 bases, with 12 bases sitting between them. There are 14 residues in the CDR3. The CDR3 sequence is CASSYLVIGYEQYF. DNA for the CDR3: TGTGCCAGCAGTTATTTAGTTATCGGCTACGAGCAGTACTTC.

This sequence joins TRBV5-6 and TRBJ1-2; D unclear. Germline V gene sequence: CDR1 SGHDT, CDR2 YYEEEE. The CDR3 is 14 amino acids. Between the trimmed V and J ends, which lost 0 bases and 3 bases, there was a span of 9 bases. The CDR3 DNA follows: TGTGCCAGCAGCTTGGGGGCAGCAGACTATGGCTACACCTTC. Translation gives CASSLGAADYGYTF.

This clone was counted a single time. V is TRBV3-1 (or the pseudogene TRBV3-2) and J is TRBJ2-5; TRBD2 matches at 7 bases. V was clipped by 2 bases and J by 5 bases; unmatched bases: 8. This CDR3 comprises 15 residues. Germline values: CDR1 LGHDT, CDR2 YNNKEL (reference sequence). The CDR3 protein is CASSQRGSEGETQYF. The CDR3 coding sequence is TGTGCCAGCAGCCAACGCGGGAGTGAGGGGGAGACCCAGTACTTC.

The chain combines TRBV7-8 with TRBJ2-7, with 11 bases matching TRBD2. The CDR3 is 15 residues long. Per the germline V gene, CDR1 is SGHVS and CDR2 is FQNEAQ. Germline trimming cut 7 bases from V and 5 bases from J; bases unmatched to any gene: 10. In DNA, the CDR3 is TGTGCCAGCAAGCCAAATCCGGGACTAGCGGACGAGCAGTACTTC. Translating it yields CASKPNPGLADEQYF.

The chain joins TRBV25-1 to TRBJ1-5; maybe TRBD1 (5 bases). The CDR3 length is 14 residues. Per the germline V gene, CDR1 is MGHDK and CDR2 is SYGVNS. Trimming left V 6 bases short and J 6 bases short, with 15 bases between. The DNA for the CDR3 is TGTGCCAGCAGCGGGACTTCGGGGAGTCAGCCCCAGCATTTT. Amino acids: CASSGTSGSQPQHF.

This chain connects TRBV10-3 to TRBJ2-2, with TRBD2 as a possible D gene (5 bases). This CDR3 is built from 13 residues. In germline, CDR1 is ENHRY, CDR2 SYGVKD. V lost 7 bases to trimming and J lost 6 bases, with 12 bases between them. The CDR3 DNA is TGTGCCATCACTCTTAGCGTCCCCGGGGAGCTGTTTTTT. This translates into CAITLSVPGELFF.

This chain links TRBV13 with TRBJ2-1, with D perhaps matching TRBD1 (6 bases). Germline values: CDR1 PRHDT, CDR2 FYEKMQ (reference sequence). V gave up 2 bases and J gave up 9 bases, with 14 bases separating them. CDR3 length: 14 residues. CDR3 protein: CASSLNQGLGEQFF. The CDR3 DNA follows: TGTGCCAGCAGCTTAAATCAGGGGTTAGGTGAGCAGTTCTTC.

A single count supports this clone. The chain recombines TRBV30 with TRBJ1-1; 7 bases align to TRBD1. CDR3 size: 12 residues. Germline assignment: CDR1 GTSNPN and CDR2 SVGIG (reference sequence). V lost 8 bases, J lost 1 base, and 4 bases stayed unmatched. CDR3 sequence (DNA): TGTGCCGTGGGACAGAAGAACACTGAAGCTTTCTTT. It codes for CAVGQKNTEAFF.

The chain is built from TRBV12-3 or TRBV12-4 and TRBJ2-5; possible D gene TRBD1, 6 bases. Trimming removed 7 bases at V and 3 bases at J, with 12 bases between. This CDR3 spans 13 amino acids. DNA for the CDR3: TGTGCCAGCACACCAGGGGTGGAAGAGACCCAGTACTTC. This sequence encodes CASTPGVEETQYF.

This clone was picked up one time. This CDR3 reads CASSLALLAGGIEQFF. The CDR3 DNA is TGTGCCAGCAGCTTAGCTCTCCTAGCGGGGGGTATTGAGCAGTTCTTC. The rearrangement joins TRBV11-2 to TRBJ2-1; 11 bases match TRBD2. There are 16 residues in the CDR3. Germline V CDR1 and CDR2: SGHAT, FQNNGV. V dropped 1 base and J dropped 9; count of bases not matched to a gene: 8.

The rearrangement joins TRBV21-1 to TRBJ2-3; no DNA check was done on the table's D call, TRBD2. TRBV21-1 is a recognized pseudogene. This CDR3 has 16 residues. The CDR3, as DNA: TGTGCCAGCAGCTCACGAGGACGGGAACGCACAGATACGCAGTATTTT. Encoded protein: CASSSRGRERTDTQYF.

This chain uses TRBV19 with TRBJ1-5, with D possibly TRBD1 on 5 matching bases. There are 14 residues in the CDR3. V lost 6 bases, J lost 6 bases, and 15 bases lay in between. Germline loops: CDR1 LNHDA, CDR2 SQIVND (reference sequence). The CDR3 sequence: CASRAQGIGQPQHF. The CDR3 nucleotides read TGTGCCAGTAGGGCCCAGGGCATCGGTCAGCCCCAGCATTTT.

This clone has more than one count but fewer than ten. The rearrangement links TRBV7-9 to TRBJ2-7; D is undetermined. CDR1 is SEHNR, CDR2 FQNEAQ, per germline (reference sequence). V was trimmed by 8 bases and J by 1 base, leaving 6 bases between them. This CDR3 has 11 amino acids. The CDR3 reads CASGVSYEQYF. The CDR3 region has the DNA TGTGCCAGCGGAGTTTCCTACGAGCAGTACTTC. The full variable domain, completed using reference TRBV7-9 and TRBJ2-7, is DTGVSQNPRHKITKRGQNVTFRCDPISEHNRLYWYRQTLGQGPEFLTYFQNEAQLEKSRLLSDRFSAERPKGSFSTLEIQRTEQGDSAMYLCASGVSYEQYFGPGTRLTVT.

The rearrangement joins TRBV4-1 to TRBJ2-7; no clear D gene. V lost 1 base to trimming and J lost 2 bases, with 12 bases between them. The germline V gene has CDR1 MGHRA and CDR2 YSYEKL. CDR3 length: 15 amino acids. The CDR3 loop reads CASSQGLQPTYEQYF. The CDR3 DNA reads as TGCGCCAGCAGCCAAGGACTGCAGCCTACCTACGAGCAGTACTTC.

The chain has TRBV20-1 and TRBJ2-1, with D perhaps matching TRBD2 (5 bases). V shed 3 bases and J shed 1 base, with 13 bases lying between them. Per the germline V gene, CDR1 is DFQATT and CDR2 is SNEGSKA (reference sequence). The CDR3 spans 15 residues. CDR3 nucleotides: TGCAGTGCTAGTCTTCCGGGAAAGTCCTACAATGAGCAGTTCTTC. It translates to CSASLPGKSYNEQFF.

The V call is TRBV2, the J call TRBJ2-7; TRBD2 might be the D (6 bases). Germline V CDR1 and CDR2: SNHLY, FYNNEI. Trimming removed 6 bases at V and 6 bases at J, with 9 bases between. The CDR3 runs to 11 residues. This chain's CDR3 is CASSPGAEQYF. CDR3 DNA sequence: TGTGCCAGCAGCCCGGGAGCCGAGCAGTACTTC.

The V call is TRBV21-1, the J call TRBJ1-1; TRBD1 was called by the table and not checked on the DNA. TRBV21-1 is annotated as a pseudogene. The length of the CDR3 is 15 residues. The CDR3 bases are TGTGCCAGCAGCAATGTCCCGACAGGGGGCCAAGGGGCTTTCTTT. Protein sequence: CASSNVPTGGQGAFF.

The chain has TRBV12-3 or TRBV12-4 and TRBJ2-1; D is possibly TRBD1 (6 bases). This CDR3 has 13 amino acids. The V and J ends lost 3 bases and 9 bases respectively, with 12 bases between them. CDR3 sequence: CASSLGLGGEQFF. CDR3 nucleotides: TGTGCCAGCAGTTTGGGCTTAGGGGGTGAGCAGTTCTTC.